The 30 T cell receptor beta chains listed next were all sequenced from one sample in a study of cytomegalovirus exposure and HLA in healthy donors. Assay: immunoSEQ multiplex PCR; the TCRdb copy retains only in-frame clones and omits some. The sample yields 150,000 to 250,000 clones, 65% to 90% seen once. The sequenced sample consisted of PBMCs. The receptors derive from a woman under 40 in good health and CMV-seropositive.

The J gene is TRBJ2-1, the V gene TRBV9; 7 positions agree with TRBD2. This CDR3 has 15 amino acids. Germline lookup yields CDR1 SGDLS and CDR2 YYNGEE. V lost 0 bases to trimming and J lost 3 bases; unmatched junction nucleotides: 3. The CDR3 nucleotides are TGTGCCAGCAGCGTAGATGCTAGCGGCTACAATGAGCAGTTCTTC. Protein product: CASSVDASGYNEQFF.

This chain uses TRBV6-5 with TRBJ1-3; no reliable D call. The CDR3 runs 15 residues. V was cut by 6 bases and J by 3 bases, with 15 bases left in between. Germline V CDR1 and CDR2: MNHEY, SVGAGI. CDR3 sequence (DNA): TGTGCCAGCAGGTCCGGTCGGGTGGGTGGAAACACCATATATTTT. The encoded protein is CASRSGRVGGNTIYF.

V gene TRBV6-5 combines with J gene TRBJ2-7, with a weak D call TRBD1 (5 bases). This CDR3 comprises 13 residues. Trimming took off 7 bases at V and 2 bases at J, with 12 bases between the two ends. Germline V CDR1 and CDR2: MNHEY, SVGAGI. The CDR3 reads CASTSRVTYEQYF. CDR3 DNA: TGTGCCAGCACCTCCAGGGTAACCTACGAGCAGTACTTC.

The CDR3 loop is CASRLSGQTYQPQHF. The CDR3 nucleotides read TGTGCCAGCCGGTTATCCGGACAGACATATCAGCCCCAGCATTTT. This chain joins TRBV6-1 and TRBJ1-5; D perhaps matches TRBD1 (6 bases). CDR3 length: 15 amino acids. Trimming cost V 8 bases and J 5 bases, with 19 bases left between them. In germline, CDR1 is MNHNS, CDR2 SASEGT.

This clone appeared many times. V and J are TRBV6-6 and TRBJ2-2, with D perhaps TRBD1 (5 bases). Germline CDR1 is MNHNY and CDR2 is SVGAGI (reference sequence). Trimming cost V 8 bases and J 3 bases, with 7 bases left between them. CDR3 length: 12 amino acids. CDR3 sequence: CASWGDTGELFF. For the CDR3, the DNA is TGTGCCAGCTGGGGCGACACCGGGGAGCTGTTTTTT.

This clone was counted a single time. The V gene is TRBV11-2, the J gene TRBJ2-7; 8 nucleotides agree with TRBD1. The CDR3 contains 15 residues. The trim removed 6 bases at V and 2 bases at J, leaving 9 bases unmatched. CDR1 and CDR2 (germline): SGHAT, FQNNGV. The CDR3 reads CASSPDRGRTYEQYF. The CDR3 DNA reads as TGTGCCAGCAGTCCAGACAGGGGAAGGACCTACGAGCAGTACTTC.

The chain is built from TRBV9 and TRBJ2-7; D is ambiguous. The CDR3 runs to 14 residues. Germline V lookup: CDR1 SGDLS, CDR2 YYNGEE. V was pared by 1 base and J by 2 bases, with 10 bases between. Written as DNA, the CDR3 is TGTGCCAGCAGCGTATACCCAGGTACCTACGAGCAGTACTTC. Translated: CASSVYPGTYEQYF.

The rearrangement joins TRBV4-1 to TRBJ2-2; TRBD1 aligns across 8 bases. Germline CDR1 reads MGHRA; CDR2 reads YSYEKL. This CDR3 has 17 residues. Losses at the gene ends were 1 base for V and 4 bases for J; bases not matched to a gene: 8. This chain's CDR3 is CASSQAGGGGATGELFF. The CDR3 nucleotides are TGCGCCAGCAGCCAAGCAGGGGGCGGAGGGGCCACCGGGGAGCTGTTTTTT.

This clone has a single count. The chain employs TRBV9 and TRBJ1-5; D is unclear. The CDR3 loop spans 13 amino acids. V was cut by 0 bases and J by 5 bases, with 6 bases left in between. Germline CDR1 SGDLS, CDR2 YYNGEE. In DNA form, the CDR3 reads TGTGCCAGCAGCGTAGGGTCGGATCAGCCCCAGCATTTT. Protein sequence: CASSVGSDQPQHF.

The chain employs TRBV29-1 and TRBJ1-1, with D possibly being TRBD1 (5 bases). Germline values: CDR1 SQVTM, CDR2 ANQGSEA. Trimming removed 6 bases from V and 5 bases from J, with 13 bases in between. There are 12 residues in the CDR3. In DNA, the CDR3 is TGCAGCGTAATCGGGGGATGGACTGAAGCTTTCTTT. Translation: CSVIGGWTEAFF. The complete variable domain, with remaining parts taken from reference TRBV29-1 and TRBJ1-1, reads SAVISQKPSRDICQRGTSLTIQCQVDSQVTMMFWYRQQPGQSLTLIATANQGSEATYESGFVIDKFPISRPNLTFSTLTVSNMSPEDSSIYLCSVIGGWTEAFFGQGTRLTVV.

The chain recombines TRBV27 with TRBJ1-1, with D uncertain. V lost 6 bases and J lost 1, with 12 bases in between. This CDR3 comprises 14 residues. Germline CDR1 MNHEY, CDR2 SMNVEV (reference sequence). The CDR3 is CASRRAQSNTEAFF. In DNA, the CDR3 is TGTGCCAGCAGGAGGGCGCAGTCGAACACTGAAGCTTTCTTT.

Remarks on this clone: An end of the junction differs from the germline gene, which may be a read error. This chain connects TRBV7-2 to TRBJ2-3, with D tentatively TRBD2 (5 bases). Germline assignment: CDR1 SGHTA and CDR2 FQGNSA. The CDR3 runs 15 residues. CDR3 region: CASSVASGSTDTQYF. CDR3 sequence (DNA): TGTGCCAGCAGCGTAGCCAGCGGTAGCACAGATACGCAGTATTTT.

V is TRBV27 and J is TRBJ1-2; tentative D call: TRBD1 (6 bases). Per germline, CDR1 MNHEY and CDR2 SMNVEV (reference sequence). The ends were cut back, 3 bases at V and 8 bases at J, with 13 bases in the middle. The CDR3 length is 13 residues. The CDR3 bases are TGTGCCAGCAGTTTGCCAGGGGTGGGAGGCTACACCTTC. Encoded protein: CASSLPGVGGYTF.

The chain is built from TRBV4-2 and TRBJ2-5; tentatively, D is TRBD1 (7 bases). Per the germline V gene, CDR1 is LGHNA and CDR2 is YNFKEQ. With 4 bases removed from V and 0 bases from J, the gap between germline ends came to 9 bases. The CDR3 spans 14 residues. CDR3 protein: CASSPRGDQETQYF. CDR3 nucleotides: TGTGCCAGCAGCCCCAGGGGGGACCAAGAGACCCAGTACTTC.

This sequence joins TRBV9 and TRBJ2-7, with D maybe TRBD1 (5 bases). This CDR3 has 13 residues. Trimming removed 4 bases from V and 1 base from J, with 9 bases in between. Germline assignment: CDR1 SGDLS and CDR2 YYNGEE. This CDR3 reads CASSPDSSYEQYF. The CDR3 nucleotides are TGTGCCAGCAGCCCCGACAGTTCCTACGAGCAGTACTTC.

This chain uses TRBV11-2 with TRBJ2-2; a possible D gene is TRBD1 (5 bases). Trimming took off 4 bases at V and 4 bases at J, with 16 bases between the two ends. The CDR3 extends over 16 amino acids. Germline V lookup: CDR1 SGHAT, CDR2 FQNNGV. The chain's CDR3 is CASSWAGLSVTGELFF. For the CDR3, the DNA is TGTGCCAGCAGCTGGGCAGGGCTTTCGGTCACCGGGGAGCTGTTTTTT.

In its sample, this clone was seen a few times. J is TRBJ1-1 and V is TRBV2, with unresolved D. The CDR3 consists of 11 residues. Trimming removed 6 bases from V and 6 bases from J, with 8 bases in between. Germline V gene data show CDR1 as SNHLY and CDR2 as FYNNEI. CDR3 region: CASRLESEAFF. CDR3 sequence (DNA): TGTGCCAGCAGACTCGAATCTGAAGCTTTCTTT.

The chain has TRBV18 and TRBJ1-1; TRBD1 matches at 7 bases. CDR1 KGHSH and CDR2 LQKENI come from the germline V gene. The CDR3 totals 15 residues. Losses at the gene ends were 2 bases for V and 2 bases for J; bases not matched to a gene: 5. CDR3: CASSPSLGGNTEAFF. The CDR3 region has the DNA TGTGCCAGCTCACCATCTCTAGGGGGCAACACTGAAGCTTTCTTT. The full variable domain, its missing parts supplied by reference TRBV18 and TRBJ1-1, is NAGVMQNPRHLVRRRGQEARLRCSPMKGHSHVYWYRQLPEEGLKFMVYLQKENIIDESGMPKERFSAEFPKEGPSILRIQQVVRGDSAAYFCASSPSLGGNTEAFFGQGTRLTVV.

The chain combines TRBV10-3 with TRBJ2-7; tentative D call: TRBD2 (5 bases). V was pared by 4 bases and J by 5 bases, with 9 bases between. Germline V gene sequence: CDR1 ENHRY, CDR2 SYGVKD. The CDR3 contains 12 residues. DNA of the CDR3: TGTGCCATCAGTGGGGAGAGGAACGAGCAGTACTTC. It yields the protein CAISGERNEQYF.

This chain uses TRBV5-8 with TRBJ2-1; TRBD2 matches 10 bases. After removal of 0 bases from V and 8 bases from J, the junction contained 2 bases not matched to a gene. CDR3 length: 14 residues. Germline V CDR1 and CDR2: SGHTS, YDEGEE. The CDR3 sequence is CASSLDLAGDEQFF. CDR3 nucleotides: TGTGCCAGCAGCTTGGATCTAGCGGGAGATGAGCAGTTCTTC. Variable domain in full (rest from reference TRBV5-8 and TRBJ2-1): EAGVTQSPTHLIKTRGQQATLRCSPISGHTSVYWYQQALGLGLQFLLWYDEGEERNRGNFPPRFSGRQFPNYSSELNVNALELEDSALYLCASSLDLAGDEQFFGPGTRLTVL.

The chain carries TRBV29-1 and TRBJ1-1; 7 nucleotides match TRBD1. In germline, CDR1 is SQVTM, CDR2 ANQGSEA. The CDR3 loop spans 14 amino acids. Trimming at V came to 7 bases and at J to 4 bases, leaving 12 bases not matched to a gene. As DNA, the CDR3 is TGCAGCGCAACTAATGAGGGGGCCGCCACTGAAGCTTTCTTT. This gives the protein CSATNEGAATEAFF.

This chain links TRBV28 with TRBJ1-5; possible D gene TRBD1, 6 bases. CDR1 is MDHEN and CDR2 is SYDVKM in the germline V gene. The CDR3 consists of 13 residues. V dropped 5 bases and J dropped 6 bases, with 11 bases sitting between them. The CDR3 DNA sequence: TGTGCCAGCAGTACACAACAGGGTCAGCCCCAGCATTTT. Its translation: CASSTQQGQPQHF.

The chain uses TRBV5-1 and TRBJ2-5; 9 bases align to TRBD2. The CDR3 runs 15 residues. V lost 6 bases, J lost 5 bases, and 11 bases stayed unmatched. Germline CDR1 SGHRS, CDR2 YFSETQ. CDR3 bases: TGCGCCAGCACCAGGTGGTCGCGGGAGGGGGAGACCCAGTACTTC. As protein: CASTRWSREGETQYF. The variable domain in full, with the rest retrieved from reference TRBV5-1 and TRBJ2-5, is KAGVTQTPRYLIKTRGQQVTLSCSPISGHRSVSWYQQTPGQGLQFLFEYFSETQRNKGNFPGRFSGRQFSNSRSEMNVSTLELGDSALYLCASTRWSREGETQYFGPGTRLLVL.

J is TRBJ1-1 and V is TRBV6-5; D unresolved. Per the germline V gene, CDR1 is MNHEY and CDR2 is SVGAGI. CDR3 length: 13 amino acids. Trimming stripped 5 bases from V and 0 bases from J, with 7 bases between. Written as DNA, the CDR3 is TGTGCCAGCAGTCGAGAGATGAACACTGAAGCTTTCTTT. Amino acids: CASSREMNTEAFF.

The rearrangement joins TRBV5-1 to TRBJ1-5; 7 positions agree with TRBD1. The length of the CDR3 is 14 residues. Germline V lookup: CDR1 SGHRS, CDR2 YFSETQ. V lost 1 base to trimming and J lost 4 bases; unmatched junction nucleotides: 2. The CDR3 here is CASSLTGENQPQHF. CDR3 in DNA: TGCGCCAGCAGCTTGACAGGGGAAAATCAGCCCCAGCATTTT.

The chain uses TRBV6-1 and TRBJ2-1, with D perhaps TRBD1 (5 bases). CDR1 and CDR2 (germline): MNHNS, SASEGT. The CDR3 contains 13 residues. The ends were cut back, 5 bases at V and 7 bases at J, with 12 bases in the middle. This chain's CDR3 is CASSPRQLNEQFF. CDR3 nucleotide sequence: TGTGCCAGCAGTCCCAGACAGCTTAATGAGCAGTTCTTC.

This chain joins TRBV5-1 and TRBJ2-1; 9 nucleotides align to TRBD2. With 3 bases clipped from V and 0 bases from J, the junction kept 1 base outside the gene matches. CDR3 size: 15 residues. CDR1 is SGHRS, CDR2 YFSETQ, per germline. The CDR3 nucleotides read TGCGCCAGCAGCTATAGCGGGAGCTCCTACAATGAGCAGTTCTTC. Translation: CASSYSGSSYNEQFF.

The V and J genes are TRBV18 and TRBJ2-2, with 9 bases matching TRBD1. The V gene's germline CDR1 is KGHSH and CDR2 LQKENI. The CDR3 has 15 amino acids. J gave up 4 bases and V 2 bases, and 2 bases lay outside the gene matches. The chain's CDR3 is CASSPGQGITGELFF. In DNA form, the CDR3 reads TGTGCCAGCTCACCAGGACAGGGGATCACCGGGGAGCTGTTTTTT. The variable domain in full, with the rest retrieved from reference TRBV18 and TRBJ2-2, is NAGVMQNPRHLVRRRGQEARLRCSPMKGHSHVYWYRQLPEEGLKFMVYLQKENIIDESGMPKERFSAEFPKEGPSILRIQQVVRGDSAAYFCASSPGQGITGELFFGEGSRLTVL.

The chain combines TRBV30 with TRBJ1-1; 7 positions match TRBD1. The CDR3 runs to 15 residues. With V trimmed by 5 bases and J by 6 bases, 15 bases remained unmatched. Germline V gene sequence: CDR1 GTSNPN, CDR2 SVGIG (reference sequence). This CDR3 is CAWAPLTGLGAEAFF. CDR3 DNA: TGTGCCTGGGCCCCCCTGACAGGGTTGGGGGCTGAAGCTTTCTTT.

The gene calls are TRBV2 and TRBJ2-7; 9 nucleotides line up with TRBD1. V trimming: 3 bases; J trimming: 4 bases; junction bases outside the gene matches: 10. Germline-derived CDR1 and CDR2 are SNHLY and FYNNEI. The CDR3 has 16 amino acids. The CDR3 DNA follows: TGTGCCAGCAGTGAGGTACTCCCGGGACAGGGATACGAGCAGTACTTC. Encoded protein: CASSEVLPGQGYEQYF.